The source of this TCR beta chain is a study of blood T cells in healthy people across ages. Remarks on this clonotype: Antigen unknown.

Findings of the study overall: No conclusive comparison of naive versus antigen-experienced cells was possible with unsorted PBMCs. There were more naive CD4+ cells and higher diversity in long-lived donors than in aged donors.

Peripheral blood, 9.5 to 10 milliliters per donor, was collected. Through a sample-barcoded 5' primer and a J-beta primer mix, a second PCR was run for roughly 6 to 12 cycles. All cDNA molecules were each tagged by a template-switch adaptor with 12 random nucleotides. Using its own MiXCR run on the 5' RACE reads, TCRdb lists one record per CDR3 protein. The sample includes roughly 800,000 distinct CDR3 sequences, roughly 50% of them seen just once. Germline V gene data show CDR1 as SGHVS and CDR2 as FQNEAQ. The CDR3 length is 18 residues. The ends lost 2 bases at V and 1 base at J; junction bases unmatched: 7.

This receptor was obtained from an elderly man in good health. V is TRBV7-8 and J is TRBJ2-7, with TRBD2 matching 14 bases. Input material: blood. As DNA, the CDR3 is TGTGCCAGCAGCTTAACGGTGACTAGCGGGAGGGTATCCTACGAGCAGTACTTC. Translating gives CASSLTVTSGRVSYEQYF.